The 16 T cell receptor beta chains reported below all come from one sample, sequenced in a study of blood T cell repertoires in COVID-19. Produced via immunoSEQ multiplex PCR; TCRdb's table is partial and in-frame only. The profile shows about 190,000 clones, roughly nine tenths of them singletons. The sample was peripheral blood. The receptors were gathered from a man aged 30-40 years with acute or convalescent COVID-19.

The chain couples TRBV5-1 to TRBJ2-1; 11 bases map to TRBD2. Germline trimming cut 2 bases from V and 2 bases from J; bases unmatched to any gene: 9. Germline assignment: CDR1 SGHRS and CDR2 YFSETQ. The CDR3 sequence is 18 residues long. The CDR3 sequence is CASSFGTSGEGTYNEQFF. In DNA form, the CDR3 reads TGCGCCAGCAGCTTTGGGACTAGCGGTGAAGGGACCTACAATGAGCAGTTCTTC.

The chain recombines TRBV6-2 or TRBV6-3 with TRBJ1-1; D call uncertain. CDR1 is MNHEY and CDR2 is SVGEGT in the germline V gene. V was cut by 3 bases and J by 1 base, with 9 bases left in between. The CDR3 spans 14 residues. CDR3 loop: CASSYRGWNTEAFF. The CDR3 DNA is TGTGCCAGCAGTTATCGGGGATGGAACACTGAAGCTTTCTTT.

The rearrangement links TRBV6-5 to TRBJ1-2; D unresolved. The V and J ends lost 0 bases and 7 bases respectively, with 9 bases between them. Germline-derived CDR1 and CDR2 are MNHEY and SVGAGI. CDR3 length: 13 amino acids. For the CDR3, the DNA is TGTGCCAGCAGTTACTCCAGGTTTCGTGGCTACACCTTC. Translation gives CASSYSRFRGYTF.

CDR3 sequence reads: CASSLVIVRRGNTEAFF. The CDR3 DNA is TGTGCCAGCAGCTTAGTTATTGTCCGAAGGGGTAACACTGAAGCTTTCTTT. The chain has TRBV7-9 and TRBJ1-1, with D perhaps matching TRBD1 (5 bases). Trimming removed 1 base at V and 2 bases at J, with 17 bases between. CDR3 length: 17 residues. The V gene's germline CDR1 is SEHNR and CDR2 FQNEAQ (reference sequence). Variable domain in full (rest from reference TRBV7-9 and TRBJ1-1): DTGVSQNPRHKITKRGQNVTFRCDPISEHNRLYWYRQTLGQGPEFLTYFQNEAQLEKSRLLSDRFSAERPKGSFSTLEIQRTEQGDSAMYLCASSLVIVRRGNTEAFFGQGTRLTVV.

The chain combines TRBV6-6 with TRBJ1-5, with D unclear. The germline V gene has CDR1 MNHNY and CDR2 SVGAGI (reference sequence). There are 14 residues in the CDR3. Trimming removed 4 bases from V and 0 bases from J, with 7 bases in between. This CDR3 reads CASSSVNSNQPQHF. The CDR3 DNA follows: TGTGCCAGCAGTTCGGTTAATAGCAATCAGCCCCAGCATTTT.

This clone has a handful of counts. CDR3 sequence reads: CASSQGTGRDYGYTF. The CDR3, as DNA: TGTGCCAGCAGCCAGGGGACGGGTCGTGACTATGGCTACACCTTC. The V gene is TRBV28, the J gene TRBJ1-2; D may be TRBD1 (6 bases). The V gene lost 6 bases and the J gene lost 3 bases, with 17 bases spanning the gap. Germline V gives CDR1 MDHEN, CDR2 SYDVKM. The CDR3 covers 15 residues.

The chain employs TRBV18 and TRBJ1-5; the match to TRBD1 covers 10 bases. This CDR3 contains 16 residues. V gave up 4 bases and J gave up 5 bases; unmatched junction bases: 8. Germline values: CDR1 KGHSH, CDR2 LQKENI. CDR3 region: CASSQATGTGDQPQHF. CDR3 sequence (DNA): TGTGCCAGCTCACAAGCAACCGGGACAGGGGATCAGCCCCAGCATTTT.

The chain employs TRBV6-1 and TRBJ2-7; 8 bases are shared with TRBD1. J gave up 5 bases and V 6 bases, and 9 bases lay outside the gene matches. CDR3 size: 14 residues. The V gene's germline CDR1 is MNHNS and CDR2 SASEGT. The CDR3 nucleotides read TGTGCCAGCAGATCCCGGGACAGGTCGCACGAGCAGTACTTC. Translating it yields CASRSRDRSHEQYF.

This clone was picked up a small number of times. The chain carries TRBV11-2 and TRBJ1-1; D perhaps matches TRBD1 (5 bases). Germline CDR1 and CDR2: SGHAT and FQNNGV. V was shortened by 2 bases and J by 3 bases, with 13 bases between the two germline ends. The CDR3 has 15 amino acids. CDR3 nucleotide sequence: TGTGCCAGCAGCTTAATCCAGGGTACGTACACTGAAGCTTTCTTT. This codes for CASSLIQGTYTEAFF.

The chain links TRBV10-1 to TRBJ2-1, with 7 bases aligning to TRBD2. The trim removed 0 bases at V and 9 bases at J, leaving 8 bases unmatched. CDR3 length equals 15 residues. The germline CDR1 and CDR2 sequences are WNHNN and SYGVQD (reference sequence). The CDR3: CASSESGGGFFEQFF. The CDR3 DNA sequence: TGCGCCAGCAGTGAGTCCGGGGGAGGGTTCTTTGAGCAGTTCTTC.

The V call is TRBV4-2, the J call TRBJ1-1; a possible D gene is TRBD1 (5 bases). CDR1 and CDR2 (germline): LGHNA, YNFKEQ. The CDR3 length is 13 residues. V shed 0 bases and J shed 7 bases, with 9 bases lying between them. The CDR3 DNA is TGTGCCAGCAGCCAAGAGGGGGGTAGTGAAGCTTTCTTT. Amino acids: CASSQEGGSEAFF.

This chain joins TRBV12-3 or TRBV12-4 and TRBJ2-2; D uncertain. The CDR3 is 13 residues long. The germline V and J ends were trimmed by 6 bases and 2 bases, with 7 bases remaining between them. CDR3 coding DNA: TGTGCCAGCAGAAGAGTAAACACCGGGGAGCTGTTTTTT. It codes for CASRRVNTGELFF.

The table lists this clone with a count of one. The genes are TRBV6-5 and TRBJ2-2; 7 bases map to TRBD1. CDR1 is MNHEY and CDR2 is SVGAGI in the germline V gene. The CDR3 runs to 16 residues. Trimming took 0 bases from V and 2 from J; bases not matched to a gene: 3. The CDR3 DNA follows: TGTGCCAGCAGTTACTCTTGGGACAGCAACACCGGGGAGCTGTTTTTT. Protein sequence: CASSYSWDSNTGELFF.

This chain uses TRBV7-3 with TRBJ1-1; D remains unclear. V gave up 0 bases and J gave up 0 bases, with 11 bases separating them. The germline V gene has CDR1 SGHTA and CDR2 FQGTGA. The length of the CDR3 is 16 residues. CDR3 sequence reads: CASSLTRTTMNTEAFF. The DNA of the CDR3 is TGTGCCAGCAGCTTAACTCGCACAACTATGAACACTGAAGCTTTCTTT.

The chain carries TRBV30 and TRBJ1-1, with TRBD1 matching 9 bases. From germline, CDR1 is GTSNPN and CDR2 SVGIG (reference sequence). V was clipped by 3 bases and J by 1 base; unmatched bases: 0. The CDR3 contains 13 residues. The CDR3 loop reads CAWRGQGNTEAFF. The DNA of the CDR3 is TGTGCCTGGAGGGGACAGGGGAACACTGAAGCTTTCTTT.

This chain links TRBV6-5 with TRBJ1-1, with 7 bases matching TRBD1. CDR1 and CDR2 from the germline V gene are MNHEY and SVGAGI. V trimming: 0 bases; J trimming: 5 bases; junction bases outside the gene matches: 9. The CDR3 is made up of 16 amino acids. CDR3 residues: CASSYSISTGQTEAFF. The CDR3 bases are TGTGCCAGCAGTTACTCGATTTCGACAGGGCAGACTGAAGCTTTCTTT.